This entry features one T cell receptor (beta chain) sequence. The sample is drawn from a study of blood T cell repertoires in COVID-19. As handled by the study authors: Reference gene primer amplification yielded estimated nucleated cell counts. The protocol was immunoSEQ multiplex PCR, while the TCRdb copy is restricted to in-frame clones and leaves out a portion. The V and J calls and clone size were taken over from that table, and D and trimming were inferred from the DNA. Found here are roughly 280,000 clones, 85% to 90% of them singletons; the top ten hold over 2%. V dropped 6 bases and J dropped 14 bases, with 14 bases sitting between them. This CDR3 has 11 amino acids. Germline assignment: CDR1 SQVTM and CDR2 ANQGSEA.

This clonotype was sampled from a woman younger than 35 who had recovered from COVID-19. This chain links TRBV29-1 with TRBJ1-6; D unclear. The sample comprised PBMCs or T cells enriched from blood (not recorded which). The CDR3 DNA reads TGCAGCGTCACTCTGGCGGGGACCCTCCACTTT. This encodes CSVTLAGTLHF.